Below are 7 T cell receptor beta chains sequenced from a single sample in a study of blood T cell repertoires in COVID-19. Only in-frame clones appear in the TCRdb table, and some are missing; sequencing was by immunoSEQ multiplex PCR. The data contain 200,000 or so clones, about 80% of them singletons. Sequencing was performed on PBMCs or T cells enriched from blood (not recorded which). Receptors originate from a man aged 40-49 years who had recovered from COVID-19.

The sample holds one count of this clone. V gene TRBV7-2 combines with J gene TRBJ1-1, with a possible D match to TRBD1 (6 bases). CDR1 and CDR2 from the germline V gene are SGHTA and FQGNSA. Trimming cost V 5 bases and J 0 bases, with 13 bases left between them. The CDR3 contains 15 residues. The CDR3 nucleotides are TGTGCCAGCAGCCCCACGGGACACCTGAACACTGAAGCTTTCTTT. Its translation is CASSPTGHLNTEAFF.

This clone has just one count. The rearrangement links TRBV5-4 to TRBJ2-1; 15 positions match TRBD2. Germline CDR1 reads SGHNT; CDR2 reads YYREEE (reference sequence). This CDR3 is built from 20 residues. V lost 0 bases to trimming and J lost 0 bases; unmatched junction nucleotides: 7. DNA of the CDR3: TGTGCCAGCAGCTTGGCGGGACTAGCGGGGGGACTGGGCTCCTACAATGAGCAGTTCTTC. Its translation is CASSLAGLAGGLGSYNEQFF.

The chain recombines TRBV5-1 with TRBJ1-2; possibly TRBD1 for D (6 bases). V lost 0 bases to trimming and J lost 4 bases, with 10 bases between them. The germline gives CDR1 SGHRS, CDR2 YFSETQ. This CDR3 has 14 residues. The CDR3, as DNA: TGCGCCAGCAGCTTGGGGGCAGGGGCCTATGGCTACACCTTC. Translating gives CASSLGAGAYGYTF.

This rearrangement joins TRBV5-1 to TRBJ2-3; no reliable D call. Germline values: CDR1 SGHRS, CDR2 YFSETQ. The ends were cut back, 3 bases at V and 3 bases at J, with 2 bases in the middle. The CDR3 has 11 amino acids. CDR3 bases: TGCGCCAGCAGCTCTACAGATACGCAGTATTTT. Amino acid sequence: CASSSTDTQYF.

This clone has more than one count but fewer than ten. The V gene is TRBV5-5, the J gene TRBJ1-4, with D uncertain. Germline V CDR1 and CDR2: SGHKS, YYEKEE (reference sequence). This CDR3 region has 11 residues. V was cut by 4 bases and J by 8 bases, with 6 bases left in between. CDR3 sequence: CASSRGEKLFF. The CDR3 region has the DNA TGTGCCAGCAGCCGCGGAGAAAAACTGTTTTTT.

This chain uses TRBV5-5 with TRBJ2-7; D may be TRBD2 (6 bases). Trimming stripped 1 base from V and 7 bases from J, with 21 bases between. Germline values: CDR1 SGHKS, CDR2 YYEKEE (reference sequence). The CDR3 consists of 16 residues. The CDR3 region is CASSLSIRDSNGEQYF. The CDR3 DNA reads TGTGCCAGCAGCTTGAGTATCCGGGACTCCAATGGGGAGCAGTACTTC.

CDR3 residues: CASSPGLAGAARSDTQYF. The CDR3 DNA is TGTGCCAGCTCACCGGGACTAGCGGGGGCCGCCCGGTCAGATACGCAGTATTTT. The V and J genes are TRBV18 and TRBJ2-3, with TRBD2 matching 14 bases. The CDR3 covers 18 residues. Trimming cost V 3 bases and J 4 bases; bases outside gene matches: 9. Germline assignment: CDR1 KGHSH and CDR2 LQKENI.